Below are 23 T cell receptor beta chains sequenced from a single sample in a study of OX40 agonist ivuxolimab in advanced cancers. The repertoire was sequenced with immunoSEQ multiplex PCR; TCRdb's copy has only in-frame clones and lacks some. Of tens of thousands of clones listed, approximately 90% are singletons. The sequenced sample was CD4+ or CD8+ T cells sorted from blood, obtained in a trial of the OX40 agonist ivuxolimab. Receptors originate from an adult with an advanced solid tumor such as melanoma, head and neck, liver or kidney cancer.

J is TRBJ2-7 and V is TRBV4-1, with D possibly TRBD1 on 5 matching bases. The germline V gene has CDR1 MGHRA and CDR2 YSYEKL. Trimming removed 0 bases from V and 3 bases from J, with 15 bases in between. CDR3 length: 16 amino acids. CDR3 region: CASSQDPNQGRYEQYF. The CDR3 DNA reads as TGCGCCAGCAGCCAAGATCCCAACCAGGGTCGCTACGAGCAGTACTTC.

The chain couples TRBV11-1 to TRBJ2-7; D call uncertain. The V gene's germline CDR1 is SGHAT and CDR2 FQDESV (reference sequence). V shed 2 bases and J shed 0 bases, with 14 bases lying between them. This CDR3 region has 16 residues. The CDR3 sequence is CASSLTHISASYEQYF. CDR3 nucleotide sequence: TGTGCCAGCAGCTTAACGCACATCAGTGCCTCCTACGAGCAGTACTTC.

This chain joins TRBV2 and TRBJ2-1; D call uncertain. V was cut by 8 bases and J by 4 bases, with 15 bases left in between. The CDR3 is made up of 14 amino acids. Germline CDR1 and CDR2: SNHLY and FYNNEI. The CDR3 sequence: CASFEAPDYNEQFF. The CDR3 DNA sequence: TGTGCCAGCTTCGAGGCCCCCGATTACAATGAGCAGTTCTTC.

The rearrangement uses TRBV7-3 and TRBJ2-2; 11 bases match TRBD1. CDR3 length: 18 residues. The germline CDR1 and CDR2 sequences are SGHTA and FQGTGA. V gave up 5 bases and J gave up 1 base; unmatched junction bases: 9. The CDR3 DNA is TGTGCCAGCAGCCGAACCGGGACAGGGGGTATGAACACCGGGGAGCTGTTTTTT. As protein: CASSRTGTGGMNTGELFF.

This chain connects TRBV7-2 to TRBJ2-1; D perhaps matches TRBD1 (5 bases). The ends were cut back, 5 bases at V and 2 bases at J, with 22 bases in the middle. CDR1 and CDR2 (germline): SGHTA, FQGNSA. The CDR3 is 18 amino acids. The CDR3 DNA follows: TGTGCCAGCAGCCCCCAGAGCCGACAGTTAGCCCCCTACAATGAGCAGTTCTTC. Its protein product is CASSPQSRQLAPYNEQFF. The full variable domain, with the rest looked up from reference TRBV7-2 and TRBJ2-1, is GAGVSQSPSNKVTEKGKDVELRCDPISGHTALYWYRQSLGQGLEFLIYFQGNSAPDKSGLPSDRFSAERTGGSVSTLTIQRTQQEDSAVYLCASSPQSRQLAPYNEQFFGPGTRLTVL.

The chain carries TRBV6-5 and TRBJ1-5; no firm D call. The V gene lost 9 bases and the J gene lost 10 bases, with 25 bases spanning the gap. CDR1 is MNHEY and CDR2 is SVGAGI in the germline V gene. This CDR3 spans 15 amino acids. The CDR3 nucleotides read TGTGCCAGTGCGACCCCAATTTTGTCAGTCGATCCCCAGCATTTT. This codes for CASATPILSVDPQHF.

This clone has just a few counts. This CDR3 is also generated by other DNA sequences in the sample. V usage is TRBV27 and J usage is TRBJ2-6; TRBD1 matches 8 bases. Germline assignment: CDR1 MNHEY and CDR2 SMNVEV (reference sequence). This CDR3 has 17 residues. V lost 4 bases and J lost 1; bases outside the gene matches: 6. CDR3 sequence: CASSSAGGRSGANVLTF. CDR3 in DNA: TGTGCCAGCAGTTCCGCAGGGGGCAGATCTGGGGCCAACGTCCTGACTTTC.

The CDR3 region has the DNA TGTGCCAGCAGTTCGCATACAGGGAGTGAAAAACTGTTTTTT. Protein product: CASSSHTGSEKLFF. J is TRBJ1-4 and V is TRBV28; tentatively, D is TRBD1 (6 bases). The ends were cut back, 4 bases at V and 7 bases at J, with 13 bases in the middle. This CDR3 is 14 amino acids long. Germline lookup yields CDR1 MDHEN and CDR2 SYDVKM.

This clone was recorded once. This chain connects TRBV4-3 to TRBJ1-5; the D is unclear. The CDR3 has 14 amino acids. Germline CDR1 and CDR2: LGHNA and YSLEER. V dropped 0 bases and J dropped 9 bases, with 12 bases sitting between them. In DNA form, the CDR3 reads TGCGCCAGCAGCCAAGATCGGGCCGTTTGGCCCCAGCATTTT. Its protein is CASSQDRAVWPQHF.

This rearrangement joins TRBV6-6 to TRBJ1-1; TRBD1 might be the D (6 bases). The CDR3 has 14 amino acids. CDR1 is MNHNY, CDR2 SVGAGI, per germline (reference sequence). The V gene lost 6 bases and the J gene lost 2 bases, with 13 bases spanning the gap. CDR3 amino acids: CASRGRGGNTEAFF. CDR3 bases: TGTGCCAGCAGAGGGCGAGGGGGAAACACTGAAGCTTTCTTT.

The V gene is TRBV2, the J gene TRBJ1-2, with D maybe TRBD1 (5 bases). Deletions cut 4 bases from V and 7 bases from J, with 19 bases between. Germline loops: CDR1 SNHLY, CDR2 FYNNEI. This CDR3 contains 15 residues. For the CDR3, the DNA is TGTGCCAGCAGTGCGGCGTCCTCAGGGTTCGGTGGCTACACCTTC. This encodes CASSAASSGFGGYTF.

This sequence joins TRBV7-2 and TRBJ2-5, with TRBD1 matching 7 bases. The germline CDR1 and CDR2 sequences are SGHTA and FQGNSA. V lost 4 bases and J lost 4; bases outside the gene matches: 12. The CDR3 extends over 16 amino acids. The chain's CDR3 is CASSSQQGLRGETQYF. CDR3 DNA: TGTGCCAGCAGCTCTCAACAGGGGCTGAGGGGAGAGACCCAGTACTTC.

The chain has TRBV30 and TRBJ2-4, with a weak D call TRBD2 (5 bases). CDR3 length equals 13 residues. The germline V gene encodes CDR1 GTSNPN and CDR2 SVGIG (reference sequence). Trimming removed 6 bases at V and 8 bases at J, with 17 bases between. CDR3 in amino acids: CACGEGVRYIQYF. CDR3 nucleotides: TGTGCCTGTGGTGAGGGAGTAAGGTACATTCAGTACTTC. The variable domain in full, with the rest retrieved from reference TRBV30 and TRBJ2-4, is SQTIHQWPATLVQPVGSPLSLECTVEGTSNPNLYWYRQAAGRGLQLLFYSVGIGQISSEVPQNLSASRPQDRQFILSSKKLLLSDSGFYLCACGEGVRYIQYFGAGTRLSVL.

V is TRBV5-1 and J is TRBJ2-1, with 10 bases that match TRBD1. Germline assignment: CDR1 SGHRS and CDR2 YFSETQ. The V segment lost 4 bases and the J segment 7 bases; nucleotides outside the gene matches: 14. The CDR3 runs 17 residues. For the CDR3, the DNA is TGCGCCAGCAGCGGGGGGCTACCGGGACAGGGGAGAAATGAGCAGTTCTTC. Its protein is CASSGGLPGQGRNEQFF.

Only one count was recorded for this clone. The rearrangement joins TRBV5-5 to TRBJ2-7; TRBD1 agrees at 12 bases. V trimming: 7 bases; J trimming: 5 bases; junction bases outside the gene matches: 10. Per the germline V gene, CDR1 is SGHKS and CDR2 is YYEKEE (reference sequence). There are 15 residues in the CDR3. The CDR3 DNA follows: TGTGCCAGCCGCCCAACCGGGACAGGGGGCAACGAGCAGTACTTC. Amino acid sequence: CASRPTGTGGNEQYF.

The rearrangement uses TRBV11-3 and TRBJ2-7, with a possible D match to TRBD1 (6 bases). In germline, CDR1 is SGHNT, CDR2 YENEEA. The CDR3 is made up of 15 amino acids. V was cut by 2 bases and J by 0 bases, with 11 bases left in between. As DNA, the CDR3 is TGTGCCAGCAGCTTATCGACGACAGGCTCCTACGAGCAGTACTTC. Its translation is CASSLSTTGSYEQYF.

About this clone: Additional DNA sequences in this sample encode the identical CDR3. The chain carries TRBV5-1 and TRBJ2-1; weak D call: TRBD2 (5 bases). The V gene lost 2 bases and the J gene lost 1 base, with 10 bases spanning the gap. The CDR3 totals 15 residues. Per the germline V gene, CDR1 is SGHRS and CDR2 is YFSETQ. The CDR3 nucleotides are TGCGCCAGCAGCTTCACTAGTGGGTCCTACAATGAGCAGTTCTTC. Protein sequence: CASSFTSGSYNEQFF. Variable domain in full (rest from reference TRBV5-1 and TRBJ2-1): KAGVTQTPRYLIKTRGQQVTLSCSPISGHRSVSWYQQTPGQGLQFLFEYFSETQRNKGNFPGRFSGRQFSNSRSEMNVSTLELGDSALYLCASSFTSGSYNEQFFGPGTRLTVL.

V usage is TRBV10-3 and J usage is TRBJ2-1; TRBD2 might be the D (6 bases). The CDR3 runs to 15 residues. Germline V gene lookup returns CDR1 ENHRY and CDR2 SYGVKD. Trimming removed 2 bases at V and 0 bases at J, with 8 bases between. The chain's CDR3 is CAISEVAVSYNEQFF. CDR3 in DNA: TGTGCCATCAGTGAGGTAGCGGTCTCCTACAATGAGCAGTTCTTC.

In its sample, this clone was seen once. The rearrangement uses TRBV2 and TRBJ2-1; D might be TRBD1 or TRBD2, each matching 5 bases. CDR3 length: 14 residues. Germline V lookup: CDR1 SNHLY, CDR2 FYNNEI. Deletions cut 8 bases from V and 6 bases from J, with 17 bases between. This chain's CDR3 is CASQVEGPSNEQFF. Here the CDR3 DNA reads TGTGCCAGCCAAGTAGAGGGGCCATCCAATGAGCAGTTCTTC.

The chain uses TRBV19 and TRBJ2-2; no reliable D call. The V end was cut by 6 bases, the J end by 7 bases, with 9 bases between. This CDR3 spans 12 amino acids. Germline V gene lookup returns CDR1 LNHDA and CDR2 SQIVND (reference sequence). The CDR3 DNA reads TGTGCCAGTAGGGACCATGGCGGGGAGCTGTTTTTT. Translation gives CASRDHGGELFF.

This chain links TRBV6-6 with TRBJ2-1, with 7 bases fitting TRBD2. Germline V gene sequence: CDR1 MNHNY, CDR2 SVGAGI (reference sequence). CDR3 length: 14 amino acids. The trim removed 4 bases at V and 1 base at J, leaving 1 base unmatched. In DNA form, the CDR3 reads TGTGCCAGCAGTTGGGGGGGATCCTACAATGAGCAGTTCTTC. As protein: CASSWGGSYNEQFF.

The chain carries TRBV7-9 and TRBJ1-1, with unresolved D. The germline CDR1 and CDR2 sequences are SEHNR and FQNEAQ (reference sequence). The CDR3 runs to 14 residues. V lost 5 bases and J lost 3, with 13 bases in between. As DNA, the CDR3 is TGTGCCAGCAGCCAGGCGGGCCAGCACACTGAAGCTTTCTTT. It is translated as CASSQAGQHTEAFF.

CDR3 residues: CSGGSVSTDTQYF. The CDR3 bases are TGCAGCGGGGGATCCGTGAGTACAGATACGCAGTATTTT. The genes are TRBV29-1 and TRBJ2-3; no definite D call. This CDR3 comprises 13 residues. CDR1 is SQVTM, CDR2 ANQGSEA, per germline. Trimming left V 7 bases short and J 3 bases short, with 14 bases between.